These 21 T cell receptor beta chains came from one sample sequenced in a study of blood T cell repertoires in COVID-19. Sequencing used immunoSEQ multiplex PCR; TCRdb keeps in-frame clones, though not all of them. Here the sample spans around 400,000 clones, under 85% being singletons. The sequenced sample was PBMCs or T cells enriched from blood (not recorded which). These receptors were taken from a woman aged 45-59 years who had recovered from COVID-19.

V is TRBV7-3 and J is TRBJ2-3; D is uncertain. The length of the CDR3 is 14 residues. The V end lost 4 bases, the J end lost 4 bases, and 12 bases lay between the germline ends. Germline CDR1 and CDR2: SGHTA and FQGTGA. The CDR3 spells CASSSSLPADTQYF. The CDR3 bases are TGTGCCAGCAGCTCCTCCCTTCCCGCAGATACGCAGTATTTT. The full variable domain, with the rest looked up from reference TRBV7-3 and TRBJ2-3, is GAGVSQTPSNKVTEKGKYVELRCDPISGHTALYWYRQSLGQGPEFLIYFQGTGAADDSGLPNDRFFAVRPEGSVSTLKIQRTERGDSAVYLCASSSSLPADTQYFGPGTRLTVL.

For the CDR3, the DNA is TGCGCCAGCAGCTTAGGACAGACTGAAGCTTTCTTT. Translation: CASSLGQTEAFF. The chain recombines TRBV5-1 with TRBJ1-1, with a weak D call TRBD1 (6 bases). The CDR3 is 12 residues long. Trimming shortened V by 2 bases and J by 5 bases, and 7 bases separated the two germline ends. The germline V gene encodes CDR1 SGHRS and CDR2 YFSETQ. Complete variable domain (other parts from reference TRBV5-1 and TRBJ1-1): KAGVTQTPRYLIKTRGQQVTLSCSPISGHRSVSWYQQTPGQGLQFLFEYFSETQRNKGNFPGRFSGRQFSNSRSEMNVSTLELGDSALYLCASSLGQTEAFFGQGTRLTVV.

This clone was detected only once. The chain carries TRBV11-3 and TRBJ1-2, with TRBD1 as a possible D gene (5 bases). The germline CDR1 and CDR2 sequences are SGHNT and YENEEA. With 5 bases removed from V and 4 bases from J, the gap between germline ends came to 20 bases. CDR3 size: 16 residues. CDR3 region: CASSAGAGLSRYGYTF. The CDR3, as DNA: TGTGCCAGCAGCGCCGGGGCGGGGCTGAGTCGCTATGGCTACACCTTC.

The V call is TRBV6-5, the J call TRBJ1-2; TRBD1 agrees at 7 bases. The CDR3 spans 12 residues. V lost 11 bases and J lost 2; bases outside the gene matches: 5. Germline V gene sequence: CDR1 MNHEY, CDR2 SVGAGI. For the CDR3, the DNA is TGTGCCGGAACAGGGGCAAACTATGGCTACACCTTC. Residues: CAGTGANYGYTF.

The V call is TRBV7-3, the J call TRBJ2-2, with D perhaps matching TRBD2 (6 bases). Germline CDR1 reads SGHTA; CDR2 reads FQGTGA. Trimming removed 2 bases at V and 7 bases at J, with 14 bases between. This CDR3 has 15 amino acids. This CDR3 is CASSLGGVGNGELFF. CDR3 coding DNA: TGTGCCAGCAGCTTAGGCGGGGTTGGGAACGGGGAGCTGTTTTTT.

The chain employs TRBV7-8 and TRBJ1-2; D is unresolved. The germline CDR1 and CDR2 sequences are SGHVS and FQNEAQ. The ends were cut back, 2 bases at V and 4 bases at J, with 11 bases in the middle. The length of the CDR3 is 14 residues. CDR3 amino acids: CASSLQAAPYGYTF. The DNA for the CDR3 is TGTGCCAGCAGCTTACAGGCAGCTCCCTATGGCTACACCTTC.

This chain uses TRBV3-1 (or the pseudogene TRBV3-2) with TRBJ2-1; TRBD1 aligns across 11 bases. J gave up 8 bases and V 4 bases, and 10 bases lay outside the gene matches. Per germline, CDR1 LGHDT and CDR2 YNNKEL (reference sequence). CDR3 size: 16 residues. The CDR3 region has the DNA TGTGCCAGCAGCCTAACGGACAGGGGGCGCATTGATGAGCAGTTCTTC. This encodes CASSLTDRGRIDEQFF.

The chain carries TRBV19 and TRBJ1-2, with D perhaps TRBD1 (5 bases). CDR1 and CDR2 from the germline V gene are LNHDA and SQIVND (reference sequence). The CDR3 totals 15 residues. Between the trimmed V and J ends, which lost 3 bases and 4 bases, there was a span of 15 bases. The CDR3 region has the DNA TGTGCCAGTAGTATTAGACAGCAGCGTTCCTATGGCTACACCTTC. Amino acids: CASSIRQQRSYGYTF.

The chain combines TRBV4-1 with TRBJ2-5; TRBD1 matches 10 bases. Germline-derived CDR1 and CDR2 are MGHRA and YSYEKL. The CDR3 runs to 15 residues. After removal of 6 bases from V and 4 bases from J, the junction contained 8 bases not matched to a gene. CDR3 residues: CASSPTGGAGETQYF. CDR3 nucleotide sequence: TGCGCCAGCAGTCCGACAGGGGGCGCGGGAGAGACCCAGTACTTC.

This clone has only a few counts. This chain connects TRBV19 to TRBJ2-5; 11 nucleotides align to TRBD1. Germline V gene lookup returns CDR1 LNHDA and CDR2 SQIVND (reference sequence). The CDR3 length is 16 residues. The ends lost 7 bases at V and 3 bases at J; junction bases unmatched: 10. The DNA for the CDR3 is TGTGCCAGTACTAACCGCCGGGGACAGGGGGAAGAGACCCAGTACTTC. The encoded protein is CASTNRRGQGEETQYF.

The chain has TRBV10-3 and TRBJ2-1, with TRBD1 matching 12 bases. The CDR3 spans 17 residues. J was trimmed by 8 bases and V by 0 bases; bases with no gene match: 8. Germline-derived CDR1 and CDR2 are ENHRY and SYGVKD. CDR3 amino acids: CAISESKGQGAAYEQFF. The CDR3 region has the DNA TGTGCCATCAGTGAGTCGAAGGGACAGGGGGCTGCCTATGAGCAGTTCTTC.

The CDR3, as DNA: TGTGCCAGCAGCTTATCAGGCACCGCAACTAATGAAAAACTGTTTTTT. It yields the protein CASSLSGTATNEKLFF. The V and J genes are TRBV5-5 and TRBJ1-4; D gene ambiguous. Germline V gene data show CDR1 as SGHKS and CDR2 as YYEKEE (reference sequence). The V end lost 2 bases, the J end lost 0 bases, and 11 bases lay between the germline ends. The CDR3 spans 16 residues.

In this sample, this clone turned up a few times. This chain uses TRBV18 with TRBJ1-5; 7 bases map to TRBD1. Germline CDR1 and CDR2: KGHSH and LQKENI. V shed 4 bases and J 6 bases; nucleotides not matched to a gene: 6. This CDR3 has 14 residues. Here the CDR3 DNA reads TGTGCCAGCTCACTAGAGACAGGGCGTCAGCCCCAGCATTTT. Protein sequence: CASSLETGRQPQHF.

J is TRBJ1-5 and V is TRBV4-2, with D uncertain. Deletions cut 4 bases from V and 5 bases from J, with 9 bases between. The CDR3 consists of 13 residues. The germline gives CDR1 LGHNA, CDR2 YNFKEQ. CDR3 sequence: CASSLTTDQPQHF. CDR3 nucleotide sequence: TGTGCCAGCAGCCTCACCACGGATCAGCCCCAGCATTTT.

Of note for this clone: Other DNA variants within this sample encode the same CDR3. The chain combines TRBV7-8 with TRBJ1-1; unclear D gene. Per the germline V gene, CDR1 is SGHVS and CDR2 is FQNEAQ. The V end was cut by 1 base, the J end by 0 bases, with 9 bases between. The CDR3 length is 15 residues. CDR3 sequence reads: CASSLVRGVNTEAFF. CDR3 bases: TGTGCCAGCAGCTTAGTACGGGGAGTGAACACTGAAGCTTTCTTT.

The chain carries TRBV6-5 and TRBJ2-7; TRBD1 might be the D (6 bases). The CDR3 sequence is 16 residues long. V lost 6 bases to trimming and J lost 7 bases, with 25 bases between them. Germline V gene sequence: CDR1 MNHEY, CDR2 SVGAGI. The CDR3 DNA sequence: TGTGCCAGCAGATACGGTACCGGGACAAGGGGCTGGGAGCAGTACTTC. Its protein product is CASRYGTGTRGWEQYF.

The rearrangement links TRBV5-1 to TRBJ1-2; unclear D gene. Trimming took 0 bases from V and 6 from J, leaving 15 bases between them. This CDR3 is 15 amino acids long. Germline V gene sequence: CDR1 SGHRS, CDR2 YFSETQ. CDR3 residues: CASSLGRGSGDGYTF. The CDR3 region has the DNA TGCGCCAGCAGCTTGGGGAGAGGGTCCGGAGATGGCTACACCTTC.

The chain uses TRBV29-1 and TRBJ2-2; TRBD1 is a possible D gene (6 bases). The CDR3 is 12 amino acids. Germline V gene data show CDR1 as SQVTM and CDR2 as ANQGSEA. V was pared by 7 bases and J by 6 bases, with 12 bases between. The CDR3 loop reads CSAAAGAGELFF. The CDR3, as DNA: TGCAGCGCTGCCGCAGGGGCCGGGGAGCTGTTTTTT.

The chain joins TRBV21-1 to TRBJ1-2. TRBV21-1 is a pseudogene. This CDR3 comprises 14 residues. The CDR3 nucleotides read TGTGCCAGCAGCAAAAATCTGTTAGTTAATGGCTACACCTTC. Translating gives CASSKNLLVNGYTF.

Concerning this clone: Distinct nucleotide sequences in the sample also encode this CDR3. The genes are TRBV5-4 and TRBJ2-2; D gene ambiguous. There are 15 residues in the CDR3. Per the germline V gene, CDR1 is SGHNT and CDR2 is YYREEE (reference sequence). The V end lost 0 bases, the J end lost 0 bases, and 6 bases lay between the germline ends. CDR3 coding DNA: TGTGCCAGCAGCTTGGATAGCTCGAACACCGGGGAGCTGTTTTTT. Its translation is CASSLDSSNTGELFF.

The rearrangement joins TRBV5-4 to TRBJ1-1; 9 bases fit TRBD1. The CDR3 extends over 13 amino acids. Germline V CDR1 and CDR2: SGHNT, YYREEE (reference sequence). J was trimmed by 7 bases and V by 4 bases; bases with no gene match: 5. The CDR3 sequence: CASSPTGGVEAFF. As DNA, the CDR3 is TGTGCCAGCAGCCCCACAGGGGGCGTTGAAGCTTTCTTT.